A selection of T cell receptor beta chains follows, all from one sample in a study of shared clonotypes between healthy human individuals. The data were produced by immunoSEQ multiplex PCR, yet TCRdb's version contains in-frame clones alone and is incomplete. Of over a million clones in the sample, about four fifths were seen once. The specimen sequenced was memory CD4+ T cells from PBMCs. Receptors were obtained from a man younger than 35 in good health. Some clones in this sample may be carry-over from other donors' samples. CDR3s include the opening cysteine and the closing phenylalanine or tryptophan. A D gene is named only where the DNA matches it firmly. Only part of the rows carry a size: once, few, many, or a class if the clone is expanded.

V gene	J gene	clone size	D gene	CDR3 protein	CDR3 DNA
TRBV20-1	TRBJ2-1	many	NA	CSATINEQFF	TGCAGTGCTACAATCAATGAGCAGTTCTTC
TRBV2	TRBJ2-3	NA	TRBD2	CAGTSGHPTDTQYF	TGTGCCGGCACTAGCGGGCACCCCACAGATACGCAGTATTTT
TRBV11-2	TRBJ2-4	NA	NA	CASSSRGSGTKNIQYF	TGTGCCAGCAGCTCAAGGGGTAGTGGGACCAAAAACATTCAGTACTTC
TRBV5-4	TRBJ2-7	NA	NA	CASSPNREIREQYF	TGTGCCAGCAGTCCGAACAGGGAAATACGCGAGCAGTACTTC
TRBV29-1	TRBJ1-4	NA	NA	CSVERDPTNEKLFF	TGCAGCGTTGAAAGGGACCCCACTAATGAAAAACTGTTTTTT
TRBV28	TRBJ1-5	NA	NA	CASSRDRPINQPQHF	TGTGCCAGCAGCCGAGACAGGCCCATCAATCAGCCCCAGCATTTT
TRBV18	TRBJ2-2	NA	NA	CASSPRMWAAARSGELFF	TGTGCCAGCTCACCCAGAATGTGGGCAGCGGCTCGGTCCGGGGAGCTGTTTTTT
TRBV7-9	TRBJ2-5	NA	NA	CASSLAGWPVETQYF	TGTGCCAGCAGCTTGGCGGGCTGGCCGGTAGAGACCCAGTACTTC
TRBV27	TRBJ2-3	NA	NA	CASSPPHGTQYF	TGTGCCAGCAGTCCCCCCCATGGTACGCAGTATTTT
TRBV7-3	TRBJ2-7	NA	NA	CASSLSGNSYEQYF	TGTGCCAGCAGCTTAAGCGGGAATTCCTACGAGCAGTACTTC
TRBV7-9	TRBJ1-1	NA	NA	CASVREVGAQAFF	TGTGCCAGCGTTCGGGAAGTAGGGGCCCAAGCTTTCTTT
TRBV7-7	TRBJ2-5	NA	NA	CASSPRGETQYF	TGTGCCAGCAGCCCGCGGGGAGAGACCCAGTACTTC
TRBV7-9	TRBJ2-6	once	NA	CASSRLVSGRSGANVLTF	TGTGCCAGCAGCCGCTTGGTTAGCGGACGCTCTGGGGCCAACGTCCTGACTTTC
TRBV19	TRBJ1-3	once	NA	CASNVQLGNTIYF	TGTGCCAGTAATGTTCAGCTGGGAAACACCATATATTTT
TRBV7-9	TRBJ2-7	once	NA	CASSFSAAYEQYF	TGTGCCAGCAGCTTCTCTGCCGCCTACGAGCAGTACTTC
TRBV15	TRBJ1-1	NA	NA	CATSRDGGFATEAFF	TGTGCCACCAGCAGAGATGGGGGTTTCGCCACTGAAGCTTTCTTT
TRBV14	TRBJ1-1	NA	NA	CASSQNRGARAFF	TGTGCCAGCAGCCAAAATCGGGGGGCGCGGGCTTTCTTT
TRBV6-1	TRBJ1-2	NA	TRBD1	CASSSRDSAAGYTF	TGTGCCAGCAGTAGCCGGGACAGCGCCGCTGGCTACACCTTC
TRBV2	TRBJ2-7	many	TRBD1	CASSGGQGAYEQYF	TGTGCCAGCAGTGGGGGACAGGGGGCCTACGAGCAGTACTTC
TRBV5-4	TRBJ2-3	NA	NA	CASSSTGTSRDTQYF	TGTGCCAGCAGCTCGACCGGGACGAGCAGGGATACGCAGTATTTT
TRBV25-1	TRBJ2-3	NA	TRBD2	CGTEPASGRVNTQYF	TGTGGCACGGAACCTGCCAGCGGGAGGGTGAATACGCAGTATTTT
TRBV18	TRBJ2-1	NA	NA	CASSPPKSQGLDNEQFF	TGTGCCAGCTCACCACCGAAGTCCCAGGGGTTGGACAATGAGCAGTTCTTC
TRBV28	TRBJ2-7	NA	NA	CASSSGVRVEQYF	TGTGCCAGCAGTTCAGGGGTAAGAGTCGAGCAGTACTTC
TRBV5-1	TRBJ1-1	NA	NA	CASRFNSIMNTEAFF	TGCGCCAGCAGATTTAACTCCATAATGAACACTGAAGCTTTCTTT
TRBV9	TRBJ2-3	NA	NA	CASSGGVHFTDTQYF	TGTGCCAGCAGCGGGGGAGTACATTTCACAGATACGCAGTATTTT
TRBV5-6	TRBJ1-1	NA	TRBD1	CASSEGDRGYTEAFF	TGTGCCAGCAGCGAGGGGGACAGGGGGTACACTGAAGCTTTCTTT
TRBV19	TRBJ2-7	NA	NA	CASTDRDKNYEQYF	TGTGCCAGTACCGACCGGGACAAGAACTACGAGCAGTACTTC
TRBV28	TRBJ2-1	NA	TRBD1	CASSFRDRGGYNEQFF	TGTGCCAGCAGTTTTAGGGACAGGGGTGGTTACAATGAGCAGTTCTTC
TRBV5-1	TRBJ2-7	NA	NA	CASSLAQGSEQYF	TGCGCCAGCAGCTTGGCACAGGGCAGCGAGCAGTACTTC
TRBV6-5	TRBJ1-4	NA	TRBD1	CASSYPTGGYFEKLFF	TGTGCCAGCAGTTACCCGACAGGGGGCTATTTTGAAAAACTGTTTTTT
TRBV6-1	TRBJ2-4	once	NA	CASSGPTVGNIQYF	TGTGCCAGCAGTGGGCCGACAGTCGGAAACATTCAGTACTTC
TRBV5-1	TRBJ2-2	NA	TRBD2	CASSGRTSLDTGELFF	TGCGCCAGCAGCGGACGGACTAGTTTGGACACCGGGGAGCTGTTTTTT
TRBV19	TRBJ1-4	once	NA	CASRYRGKEDEKLFF	TGTGCCAGTAGGTATAGGGGAAAGGAGGATGAAAAACTGTTTTTT
TRBV5-1	TRBJ2-7	NA	NA	CASSLDRSAGYGQYF	TGCGCCAGCAGCTTGGATAGGTCCGCAGGCTACGGGCAGTACTTC
TRBV6-5	TRBJ1-1	NA	NA	CASSYWESTEGAFF	TGTGCCAGCAGTTACTGGGAGTCCACTGAGGGAGCTTTCTTT
TRBV21-1	TRBJ2-7	few	NA	CASIELVPYEQYF	TGTGCCAGCATAGAATTGGTCCCCTACGAGCAGTACTTC
TRBV5-1	TRBJ2-2	NA	TRBD1	CASSLLSAGGLGELFF	TGCGCCAGCAGCTTACTCTCCGCAGGGGGCCTCGGGGAGCTGTTTTTT
TRBV4-2	TRBJ1-2	NA	TRBD1	CASSQDRDRAVRGYTF	TGTGCCAGCAGCCAAGATAGGGACAGGGCGGTTCGGGGCTACACCTTC
TRBV30	TRBJ2-7	once	NA	CACKFPGTYPYEQYF	TGTGCCTGCAAGTTCCCCGGGACCTACCCCTACGAGCAGTACTTC
TRBV30	TRBJ2-2	many	TRBD2	CAWTHPGLAGTHTGELFF	TGTGCCTGGACCCACCCGGGACTAGCGGGAACACACACCGGGGAGCTGTTTTTT
TRBV7-2	TRBJ2-1	once	TRBD2	CASILLAGGPNEQFF	TGTGCCAGCATCCTACTAGCGGGAGGGCCAAATGAGCAGTTCTTC
TRBV28	TRBJ2-5	NA	NA	CASRRTPGREETQYF	TGTGCCAGCAGACGCACCCCCGGACGGGAAGAGACCCAGTACTTC
TRBV6-4	TRBJ2-2	NA	TRBD1	CASSRDRESGELFF	TGTGCCAGCAGCCGGGACAGAGAGTCCGGGGAGCTGTTTTTT
TRBV7-2	TRBJ2-7	NA	TRBD2	CASSLGLAGGREQYF	TGTGCCAGCAGCCTGGGACTAGCGGGAGGGCGCGAGCAGTACTTC
TRBV27	TRBJ2-2	once	NA	CASSSVSRGTGELFF	TGTGCCAGCAGTTCAGTGTCGAGGGGCACCGGGGAGCTGTTTTTT
TRBV5-1	TRBJ2-7	NA	NA	CASSFRRGSPYEQYF	TGCGCCAGCAGCTTTCGCAGGGGCTCTCCCTACGAGCAGTACTTC
TRBV28	TRBJ2-7	NA	NA	CASSSTPSYEQYF	TGTGCCAGCAGTTCTACCCCTTCCTACGAGCAGTACTTC
TRBV5-1	TRBJ2-3	NA	TRBD2	CASSSGLAGGTSTDTQYF	TGCGCCAGCAGCTCCGGACTAGCGGGAGGCACTAGCACAGATACGCAGTATTTT
TRBV7-8	TRBJ2-1	NA	TRBD2	CASSLGAAGEGYNEQFF	TGTGCCAGCAGCTTAGGGGCAGCGGGAGAAGGCTACAATGAGCAGTTCTTC
TRBV2	TRBJ1-3	NA	NA	CASRALGNTIYF	TGTGCCAGCCGGGCTCTAGGAAACACCATATATTTT
TRBV4-2	TRBJ2-3	NA	TRBD1	CASSQEGQGDDTQYF	TGTGCCAGCAGCCAAGAAGGACAGGGTGATGATACGCAGTATTTT
TRBV7-9	TRBJ2-5	NA	NA	CASSKAGAETQYF	TGTGCCAGCAGCAAAGCCGGGGCAGAGACCCAGTACTTC
TRBV4-2	TRBJ2-2	NA	NA	CASSQEEGGTGELFF	TGTGCCAGCAGCCAAGAAGAAGGGGGCACCGGGGAGCTGTTTTTT
TRBV7-3	TRBJ2-7	NA	TRBD1	CASSSPDRGSYEQYF	TGTGCCAGCAGCTCCCCCGACAGGGGGTCCTACGAGCAGTACTTC
TRBV5-4	TRBJ1-2	NA	TRBD1	CASSKEQGRDGYTF	TGTGCCAGCAGCAAGGAACAGGGGCGGGATGGCTACACCTTC